This TCR beta chain derives from a study of vaccination and CD4 T cells after COVID-19. Findings and caveats of the study: Among reactive clones from convalescent patients, a median around 90% appeared only post-vaccination.

At the Johns Hopkins FTIC core, DNA taken from cultured CD4+ T cells was sequenced by way of the Oncomine TCR Beta short-read assay. Via MiXCR, TCRdb re-called the PCR reads, giving one row per CDR3 protein. The profile shows about 20,000 distinct CDR3 sequences, roughly 45% of them singletons. Stated treatment: roughly 11-day PBMC culture with coronavirus spike peptide pools or control peptides (ViraFEST assay). For this clonotype: The antigen is not known.

After removal of 7 bases from V and 8 bases from J, the junction contained 11 bases not matched to a gene. CDR1 and CDR2 (germline): DFQATT, SNEGSKA (reference sequence). The CDR3 consists of 14 residues. The sequenced sample was CD4+ T cells from blood, cultured in vitro. The gene calls are TRBV20-1 and TRBJ2-1; 10 bases are shared with TRBD2. The sequence was collected from a human donor who had recovered from COVID-19. The chain's CDR3 is CSVRPGLAIHEQFF. The CDR3 DNA follows: TGCAGTGTCCGCCCGGGACTAGCGATCCATGAGCAGTTCTTC.